This TCR beta chain appears in the sequencing data of a study of blood T cell repertoires in COVID-19. Study details: The study drew acute and convalescent COVID-19 samples from the United States, Italy and Spain.

V gave up 6 bases and J gave up 1 base; unmatched junction bases: 2. The germline CDR1 and CDR2 sequences are SNHLY and FYNNEI. CDR3 length: 14 amino acids. The authors' processing: Estimated nucleated cell counts came from reference gene primer amplification. The repertoire was sequenced with immunoSEQ multiplex PCR; TCRdb's copy has only in-frame clones and lacks some. The V and J calls and the clone size are those of that table, but D and trimming were determined from the DNA. The sample comprises tens of thousands of clones, almost 90% of which are singletons, and around 4.7% rests with the top ten.

The sequenced sample was peripheral blood. V is TRBV2 and J is TRBJ1-4; TRBD1 agrees at 7 bases. This clonotype was sampled from a woman of 80 years or more with active or convalescent COVID-19. The CDR3 DNA is TGTGCCAGCAGCCACAGGGGAACTAATGAAAAACTGTTTTTT. Protein sequence: CASSHRGTNEKLFF.